This TCR beta chain was obtained from a study of cytomegalovirus exposure and HLA in healthy donors. The length of the CDR3 is 17 residues. Germline V gene data show CDR1 as SGHRS and CDR2 as YFSETQ. V lost 0 bases to trimming and J lost 0 bases, with 15 bases between them. The PCR made use of 60 Vbeta and 13 Jbeta primers. Libraries were prepared by immunoSEQ multiplex PCR; TCRdb keeps only in-frame clonotypes and omits some of them. This table has 150,000 to 200,000 clones, 80% appearing once. The specimen sequenced was PBMCs. The chain couples TRBV5-1 to TRBJ1-1; TRBD1 might be the D (6 bases). This TCR was recovered from a man aged 30 to 45 in good health and CMV-seropositive. CDR3 protein: CASSLVPTGPMNTEAFF. CDR3 bases: TGCGCCAGCAGCTTGGTCCCGACAGGACCGATGAACACTGAAGCTTTCTTT.